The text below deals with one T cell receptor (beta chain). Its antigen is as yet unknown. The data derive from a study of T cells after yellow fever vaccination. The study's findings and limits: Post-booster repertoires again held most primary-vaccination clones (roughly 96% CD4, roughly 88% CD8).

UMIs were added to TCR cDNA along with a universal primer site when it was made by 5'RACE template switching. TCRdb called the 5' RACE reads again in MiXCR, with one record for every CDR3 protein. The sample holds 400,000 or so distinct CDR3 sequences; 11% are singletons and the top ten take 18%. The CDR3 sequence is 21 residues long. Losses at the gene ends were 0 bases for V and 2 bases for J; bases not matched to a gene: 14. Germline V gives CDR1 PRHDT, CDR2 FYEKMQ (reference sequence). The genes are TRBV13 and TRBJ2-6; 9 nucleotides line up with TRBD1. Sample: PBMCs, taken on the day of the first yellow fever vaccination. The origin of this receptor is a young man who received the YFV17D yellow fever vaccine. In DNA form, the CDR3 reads TGTGCCAGCAGCTTAGGGGCGAGGAGTGGGACAGGGATGGCTGGGGCCAACGTCCTGACTTTC. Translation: CASSLGARSGTGMAGANVLTF.